This TCR beta chain was profiled in a study of shared clonotypes between healthy human individuals. For this clone: The antigen remains unidentified.

Germline V gene sequence: CDR1 MNHEY, CDR2 SVGAGI. V was pared by 6 bases and J by 0 bases, with 7 bases of the junction left unmatched. This CDR3 is 15 amino acids long. Overall study findings and caveats: The authors expected sequencing depth to affect clonotype sharing among donors. Only a few donors were included, so the genetic and exposure-history diversity represented was limited.

Sorted-subset replicate PCR reactions contained approximately 190 ng DNA, corresponding to roughly 29,000 T cell genomes. TCRdb's copy holds only in-frame clones and misses some; the assay was immunoSEQ multiplex PCR. Of about a million clones listed, 70% to 80% were seen once; the top ten hold about 1.5%. The source is a man aged 18 to 29 in good health. V usage is TRBV6-5 and J usage is TRBJ2-7; 8 nucleotides agree with TRBD1. Sequenced input: memory CD4+ T cells sorted from blood. Noted subset: CD45RA-negative fraction. The CDR3 spells CASSTTGDSSYEQYF. The CDR3 region has the DNA TGTGCCAGCAGCACGACAGGGGACAGCTCCTACGAGCAGTACTTC.